This T cell receptor beta chain was identified during a study of memory CD4+ T cells and cytomegalovirus serostatus. Overall study context: Healthy Belgian adult donors included nine or ten CMV-positive and 24 CMV-negative people. Study-wide points: Of 150 to 200 reported CMV TCRbeta sequences, 67 were found in memory CD4+ repertoires.

Single viable CD3+CD4+CD8-CD45RO+ cells were sorted as the memory CD4+ T cells. Serum IgG to CMV pp150, pp28, p38 and p52 defined serostatus. Worth noting for this clone: Its antigen is still unknown.

V was clipped by 0 bases and J by 4 bases, with 26 bases between them. Per germline, CDR1 SGDLS and CDR2 YYNGEE. The length of the CDR3 is 19 residues. Sequenced by immunoSEQ multiplex PCR; TCRdb stores in-frame clones only, minus some. In the table there are 50,000 to 55,000 clones, roughly 78% of which are singletons. The TCR comes from an adult in good health and CMV-seronegative. This rearrangement joins TRBV9 to TRBJ2-7; the D call may be TRBD1 or TRBD2 (5 bases each). Sequencing was performed on memory CD4+ T cells from blood. CDR3 in amino acids: CASSVGLGISGTGTYEQYF. CDR3 bases: TGTGCCAGCAGCGTAGGGTTGGGGATATCCGGGACGGGAACTTACGAGCAGTACTTC.